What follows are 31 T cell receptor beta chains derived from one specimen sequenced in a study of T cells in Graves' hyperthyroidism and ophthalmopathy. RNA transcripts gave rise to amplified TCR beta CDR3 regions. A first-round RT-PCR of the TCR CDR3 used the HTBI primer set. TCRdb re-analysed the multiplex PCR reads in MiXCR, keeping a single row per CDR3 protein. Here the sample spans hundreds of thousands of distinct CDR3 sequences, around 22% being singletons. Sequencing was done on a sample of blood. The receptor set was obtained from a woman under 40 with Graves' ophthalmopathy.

Here the CDR3 DNA reads TGTGCCAGCAGTTCAAGCGGGGCTCATGGCTACACCTTC. Encoded protein: CASSSSGAHGYTF. The chain is built from TRBV12-3 or TRBV12-4 and TRBJ1-2; D perhaps matches TRBD1 (5 bases). This CDR3 has 13 residues. The germline V and J ends were trimmed by 4 bases and 6 bases, with 12 bases remaining between them.

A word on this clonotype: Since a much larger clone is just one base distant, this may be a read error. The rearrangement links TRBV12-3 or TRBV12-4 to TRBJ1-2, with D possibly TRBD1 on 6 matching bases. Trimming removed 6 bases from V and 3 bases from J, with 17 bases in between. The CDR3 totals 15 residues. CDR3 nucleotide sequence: TGTGCCAGCAGAGCTGACAGGAGAGCTGACTATGGCTACACCTTC. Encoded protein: CASRADRRADYGYTF.

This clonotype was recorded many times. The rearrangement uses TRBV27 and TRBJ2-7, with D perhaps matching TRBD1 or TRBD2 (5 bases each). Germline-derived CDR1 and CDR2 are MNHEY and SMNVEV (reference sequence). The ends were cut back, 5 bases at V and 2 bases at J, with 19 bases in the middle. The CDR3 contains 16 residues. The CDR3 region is CASSIAGTRNTYEQYF. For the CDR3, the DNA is TGTGCCAGCAGTATAGCCGGGACCAGGAACACCTACGAGCAGTACTTC.

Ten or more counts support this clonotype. The CDR3 DNA sequence: TGTGCCAGCAGGCCCTCCGACAGTATCTACGAGCAGTACTTC. This sequence encodes CASRPSDSIYEQYF. The chain recombines TRBV28 with TRBJ2-7; weak D call: TRBD1 (5 bases). This CDR3 spans 14 amino acids. Germline values: CDR1 MDHEN, CDR2 SYDVKM. The V gene lost 6 bases and the J gene lost 3 bases, with 15 bases spanning the gap.

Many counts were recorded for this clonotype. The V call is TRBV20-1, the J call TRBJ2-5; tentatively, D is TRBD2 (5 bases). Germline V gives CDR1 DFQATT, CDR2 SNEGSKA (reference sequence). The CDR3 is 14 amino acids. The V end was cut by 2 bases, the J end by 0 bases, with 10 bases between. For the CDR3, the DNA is TGCAGTGCTAGAACCCTCGGGGACCAAGAGACCCAGTACTTC. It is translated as CSARTLGDQETQYF.

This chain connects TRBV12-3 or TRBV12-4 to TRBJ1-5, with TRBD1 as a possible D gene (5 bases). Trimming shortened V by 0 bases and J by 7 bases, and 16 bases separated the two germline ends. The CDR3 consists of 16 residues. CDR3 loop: CASSLAVGGPSQPQHF. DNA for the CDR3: TGTGCCAGCAGTTTAGCGGTGGGGGGACCCTCCCAGCCCCAGCATTTT.

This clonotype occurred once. The CDR3 here is CSVGSGTPETQYF. CDR3 DNA: TGCAGCGTTGGAAGCGGGACCCCAGAGACCCAGTACTTC. V gene TRBV29-1 combines with J gene TRBJ2-5; 7 nucleotides agree with TRBD2. CDR1 is SQVTM and CDR2 is ANQGSEA in the germline V gene. The CDR3 totals 13 residues. Trimming cost V 4 bases and J 4 bases; bases outside gene matches: 6.

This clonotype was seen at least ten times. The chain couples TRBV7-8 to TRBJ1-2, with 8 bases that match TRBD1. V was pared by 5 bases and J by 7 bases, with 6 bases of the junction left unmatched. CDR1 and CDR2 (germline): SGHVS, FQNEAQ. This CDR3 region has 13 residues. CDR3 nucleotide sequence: TGTGCCAGCAGCCCTCGGACAGGGTTTGGCTACACCTTC. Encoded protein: CASSPRTGFGYTF.

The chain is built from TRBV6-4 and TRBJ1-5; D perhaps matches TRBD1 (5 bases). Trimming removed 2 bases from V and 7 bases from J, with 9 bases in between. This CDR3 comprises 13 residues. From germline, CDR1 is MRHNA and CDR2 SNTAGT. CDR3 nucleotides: TGTGCCAGCAGTGACCCAGGGAACCAGCCCCAGCATTTT. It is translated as CASSDPGNQPQHF.

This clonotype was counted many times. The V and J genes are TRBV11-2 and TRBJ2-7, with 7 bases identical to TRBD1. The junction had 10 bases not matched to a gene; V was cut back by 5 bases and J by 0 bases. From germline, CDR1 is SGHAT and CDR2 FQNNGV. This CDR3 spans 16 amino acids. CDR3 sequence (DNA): TGTGCCAGCAGCCCAATGACAGGGAGTGCCTCCTACGAGCAGTACTTC. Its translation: CASSPMTGSASYEQYF.

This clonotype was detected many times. The CDR3 DNA is TGTGCCAGTAGTATGCAGGTCTACCAGCCCCAGCATTTT. Amino acid sequence: CASSMQVYQPQHF. The chain couples TRBV19 to TRBJ1-5; D unresolved. Germline lookup yields CDR1 LNHDA and CDR2 SQIVND (reference sequence). V lost 3 bases, J lost 7 bases, and 10 bases lay in between. The CDR3 totals 13 residues.

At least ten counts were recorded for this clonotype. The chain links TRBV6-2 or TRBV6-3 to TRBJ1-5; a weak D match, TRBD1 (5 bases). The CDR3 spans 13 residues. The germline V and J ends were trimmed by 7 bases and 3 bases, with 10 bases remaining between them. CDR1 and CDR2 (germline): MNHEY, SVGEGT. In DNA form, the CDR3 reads TGTGCCAGCAACCGGGACCCCAATCAGCCCCAGCATTTT. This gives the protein CASNRDPNQPQHF.

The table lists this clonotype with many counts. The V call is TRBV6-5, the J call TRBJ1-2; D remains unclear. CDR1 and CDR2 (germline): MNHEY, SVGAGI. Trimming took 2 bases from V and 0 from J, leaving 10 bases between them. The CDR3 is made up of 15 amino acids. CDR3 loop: CASSYASGSNYGYTF. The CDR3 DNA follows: TGTGCCAGCAGTTACGCGTCCGGATCTAACTATGGCTACACCTTC.

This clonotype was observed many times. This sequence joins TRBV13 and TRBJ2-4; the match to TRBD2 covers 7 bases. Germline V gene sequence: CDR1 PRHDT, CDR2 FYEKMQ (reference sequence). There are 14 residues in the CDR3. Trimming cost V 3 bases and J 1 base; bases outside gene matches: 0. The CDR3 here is CASSLRGAKNIQYF. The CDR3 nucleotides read TGTGCCAGCAGCTTGCGGGGGGCCAAAAACATTCAGTACTTC.

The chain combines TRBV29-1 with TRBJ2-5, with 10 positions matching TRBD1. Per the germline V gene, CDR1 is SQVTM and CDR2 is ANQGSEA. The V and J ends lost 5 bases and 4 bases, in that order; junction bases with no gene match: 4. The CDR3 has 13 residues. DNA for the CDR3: TGCAGCGTTTGGACAGGGGGGGGAGAGACCCAGTACTTC. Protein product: CSVWTGGGETQYF.

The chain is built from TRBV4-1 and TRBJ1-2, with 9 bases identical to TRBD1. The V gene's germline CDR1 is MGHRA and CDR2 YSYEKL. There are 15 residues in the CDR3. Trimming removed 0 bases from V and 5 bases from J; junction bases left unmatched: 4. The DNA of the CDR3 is TGCGCCAGCAGCCAAGATCCGGGACAGGGTTATGGCTACACCTTC. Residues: CASSQDPGQGYGYTF.

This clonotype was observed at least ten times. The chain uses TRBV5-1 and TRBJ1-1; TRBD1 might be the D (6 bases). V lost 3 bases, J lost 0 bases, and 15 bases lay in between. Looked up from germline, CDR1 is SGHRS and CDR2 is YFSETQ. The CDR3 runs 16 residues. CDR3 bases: TGCGCCAGCAGCTGGCTCTCTTCAGGGGTGAACACTGAAGCTTTCTTT. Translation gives CASSWLSSGVNTEAFF.

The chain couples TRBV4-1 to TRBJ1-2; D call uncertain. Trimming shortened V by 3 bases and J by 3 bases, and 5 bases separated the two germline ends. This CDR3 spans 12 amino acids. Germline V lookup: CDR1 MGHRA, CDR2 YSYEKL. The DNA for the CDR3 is TGCGCCAGCAGCCACCTCGACTATGGCTACACCTTC. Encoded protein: CASSHLDYGYTF.

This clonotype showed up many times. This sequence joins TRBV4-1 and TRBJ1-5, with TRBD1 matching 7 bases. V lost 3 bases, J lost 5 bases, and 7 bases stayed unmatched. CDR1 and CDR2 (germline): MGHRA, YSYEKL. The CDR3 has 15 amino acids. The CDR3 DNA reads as TGCGCCAGCAGCCACCCCGACAGGGTGGATCAGCCCCAGCATTTT. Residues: CASSHPDRVDQPQHF.

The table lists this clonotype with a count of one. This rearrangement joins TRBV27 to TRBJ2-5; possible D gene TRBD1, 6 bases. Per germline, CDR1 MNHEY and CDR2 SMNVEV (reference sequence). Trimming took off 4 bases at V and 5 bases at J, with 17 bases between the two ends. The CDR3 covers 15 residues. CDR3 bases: TGTGCCAGCAGTTCAGCGACAGGATTAGATGAGACCCAGTACTTC. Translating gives CASSSATGLDETQYF.

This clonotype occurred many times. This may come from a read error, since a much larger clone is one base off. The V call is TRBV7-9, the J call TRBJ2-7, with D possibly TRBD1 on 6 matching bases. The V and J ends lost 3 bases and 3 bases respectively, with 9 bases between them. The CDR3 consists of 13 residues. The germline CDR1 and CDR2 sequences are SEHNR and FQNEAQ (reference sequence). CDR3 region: CASSFGDNYEQYF. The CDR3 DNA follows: TGTGCCAGCAGCTTTGGGGACAACTACGAGCAGTACTTC.

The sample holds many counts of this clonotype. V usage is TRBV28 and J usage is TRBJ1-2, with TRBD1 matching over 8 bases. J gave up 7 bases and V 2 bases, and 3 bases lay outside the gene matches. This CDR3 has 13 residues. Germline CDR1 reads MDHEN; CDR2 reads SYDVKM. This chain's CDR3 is CASSLQGAIGYTF. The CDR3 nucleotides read TGTGCCAGCAGTTTACAGGGGGCTATTGGCTACACCTTC.

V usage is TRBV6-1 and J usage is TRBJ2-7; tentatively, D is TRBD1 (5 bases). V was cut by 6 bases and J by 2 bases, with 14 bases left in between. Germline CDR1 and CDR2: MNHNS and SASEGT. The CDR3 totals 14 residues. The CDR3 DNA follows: TGTGCCAGCAGGAAAACAGGAATCCCCTACGAGCAGTACTTC. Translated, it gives CASRKTGIPYEQYF.

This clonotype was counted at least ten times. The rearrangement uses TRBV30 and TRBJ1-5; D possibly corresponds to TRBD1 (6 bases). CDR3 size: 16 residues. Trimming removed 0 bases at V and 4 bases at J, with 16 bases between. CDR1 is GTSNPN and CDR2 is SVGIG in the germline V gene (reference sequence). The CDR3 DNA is TGTGCCTGGAGTGTAGGCGTAGGGGGGGATAATCAGCCCCAGCATTTT. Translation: CAWSVGVGGDNQPQHF. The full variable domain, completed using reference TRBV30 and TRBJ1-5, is SQTIHQWPATLVQPVGSPLSLECTVEGTSNPNLYWYRQAAGRGLQLLFYSVGIGQISSEVPQNLSASRPQDRQFILSSKKLLLSDSGFYLCAWSVGVGGDNQPQHFGDGTRLSIL.

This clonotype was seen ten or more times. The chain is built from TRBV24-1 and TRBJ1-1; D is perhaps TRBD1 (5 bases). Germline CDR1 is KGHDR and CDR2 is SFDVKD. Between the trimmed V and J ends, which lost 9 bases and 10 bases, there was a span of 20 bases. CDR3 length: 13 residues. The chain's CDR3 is CATSAGAGLRAFF. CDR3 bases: TGTGCCACCTCAGCTGGGGCGGGGCTAAGAGCTTTCTTT.

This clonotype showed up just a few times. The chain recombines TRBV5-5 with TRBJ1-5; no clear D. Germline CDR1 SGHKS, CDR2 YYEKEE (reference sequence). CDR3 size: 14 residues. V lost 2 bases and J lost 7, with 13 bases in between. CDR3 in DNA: TGTGCCAGCAGCTTTAGCAGTTCAGGACAGCCCCAGCATTTT. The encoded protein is CASSFSSSGQPQHF.

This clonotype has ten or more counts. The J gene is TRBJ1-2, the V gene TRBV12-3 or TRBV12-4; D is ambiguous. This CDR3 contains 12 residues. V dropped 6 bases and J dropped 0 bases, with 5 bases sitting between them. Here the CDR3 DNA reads TGTGCCAGCAGACCCCCTAACTATGGCTACACCTTC. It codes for CASRPPNYGYTF.

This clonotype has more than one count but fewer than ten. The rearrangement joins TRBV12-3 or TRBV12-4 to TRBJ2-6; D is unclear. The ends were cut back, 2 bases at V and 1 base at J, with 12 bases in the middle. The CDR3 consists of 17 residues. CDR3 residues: CASSLQAGGSGANVLTF. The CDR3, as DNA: TGTGCCAGCAGTTTACAGGCCGGTGGGTCTGGGGCCAACGTCCTGACTTTC.

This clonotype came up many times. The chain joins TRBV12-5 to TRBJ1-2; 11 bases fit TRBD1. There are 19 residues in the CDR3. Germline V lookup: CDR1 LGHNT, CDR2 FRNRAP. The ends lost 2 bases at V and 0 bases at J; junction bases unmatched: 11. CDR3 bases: TGTGCTAGTGGTTTGATTGTCCGGGACAGGGGGACGGCTAACTATGGCTACACCTTC. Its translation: CASGLIVRDRGTANYGYTF.

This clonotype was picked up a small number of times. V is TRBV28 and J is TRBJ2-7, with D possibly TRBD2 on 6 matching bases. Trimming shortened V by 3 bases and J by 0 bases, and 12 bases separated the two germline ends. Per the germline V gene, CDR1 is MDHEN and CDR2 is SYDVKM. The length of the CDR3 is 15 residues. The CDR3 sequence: CASSFSDGGSYEQYF. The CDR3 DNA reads TGTGCCAGCAGTTTCTCCGACGGGGGCTCCTACGAGCAGTACTTC.

The chain's CDR3 is CATSLGFGSHETQYF. The CDR3 DNA reads TGTGCCACATCCCTCGGGTTCGGATCGCATGAGACCCAGTACTTC. The chain links TRBV6-1 to TRBJ2-5; D uncertain. This CDR3 has 15 amino acids. The ends were cut back, 10 bases at V and 5 bases at J, with 23 bases in the middle. Germline V CDR1 and CDR2: MNHNS, SASEGT.